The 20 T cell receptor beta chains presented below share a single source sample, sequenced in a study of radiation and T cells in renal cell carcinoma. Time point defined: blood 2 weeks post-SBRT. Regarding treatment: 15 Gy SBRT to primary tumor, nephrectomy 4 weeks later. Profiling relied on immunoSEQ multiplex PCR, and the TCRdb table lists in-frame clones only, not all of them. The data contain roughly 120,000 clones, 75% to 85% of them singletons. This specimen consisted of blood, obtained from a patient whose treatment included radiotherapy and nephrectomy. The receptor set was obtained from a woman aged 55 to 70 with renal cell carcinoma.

CDR3 in amino acids: CAWSGGNYGYTF. The CDR3 coding sequence is TGTGCCTGGAGCGGGGGGAACTATGGCTACACCTTC. This chain uses TRBV30 with TRBJ1-2; weak D call: TRBD1 (5 bases). Trimming cost V 3 bases and J 2 bases, with 7 bases left between them. The CDR3 runs to 12 residues. The germline V gene encodes CDR1 GTSNPN and CDR2 SVGIG (reference sequence). Based on the CDR3 plus reference TRBV30 and TRBJ1-2, the full variable domain is SQTIHQWPATLVQPVGSPLSLECTVEGTSNPNLYWYRQAAGRGLQLLFYSVGIGQISSEVPQNLSASRPQDRQFILSSKKLLLSDSGFYLCAWSGGNYGYTFGSGTRLTVV.

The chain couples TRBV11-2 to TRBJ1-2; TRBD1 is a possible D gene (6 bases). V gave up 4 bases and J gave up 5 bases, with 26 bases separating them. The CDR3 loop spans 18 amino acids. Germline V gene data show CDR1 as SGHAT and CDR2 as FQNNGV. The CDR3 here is CASSSMGGLYGSRYGYTF. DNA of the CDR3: TGTGCCAGCAGCTCCATGGGGGGGCTCTATGGCTCCCGGTATGGCTACACCTTC.

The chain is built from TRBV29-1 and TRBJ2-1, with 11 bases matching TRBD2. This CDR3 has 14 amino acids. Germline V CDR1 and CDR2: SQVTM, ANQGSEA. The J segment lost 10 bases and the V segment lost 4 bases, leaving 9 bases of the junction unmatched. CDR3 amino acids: CSVATSGIGREQFF. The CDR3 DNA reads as TGCAGCGTTGCGACTAGCGGGATCGGGAGAGAGCAGTTCTTC.

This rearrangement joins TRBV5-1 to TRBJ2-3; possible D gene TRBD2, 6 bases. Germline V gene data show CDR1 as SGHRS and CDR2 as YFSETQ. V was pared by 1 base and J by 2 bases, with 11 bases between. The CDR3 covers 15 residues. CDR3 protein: CASSLRRAHTDTQYF. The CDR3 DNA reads TGCGCCAGCAGCTTGAGGAGGGCGCACACAGATACGCAGTATTTT.

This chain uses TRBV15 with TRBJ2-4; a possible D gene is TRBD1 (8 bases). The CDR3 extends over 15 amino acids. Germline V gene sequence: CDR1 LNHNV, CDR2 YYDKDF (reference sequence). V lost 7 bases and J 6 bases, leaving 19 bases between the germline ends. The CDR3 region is CATKQGQGGGNIQYF. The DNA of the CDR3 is TGTGCCACCAAGCAAGGACAGGGAGGGGGAAACATTCAGTACTTC. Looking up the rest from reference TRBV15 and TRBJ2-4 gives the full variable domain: DAMVIQNPRYQVTQFGKPVTLSCSQTLNHNVMYWYQQKSSQAPKLLFHYYDKDFNNEADTPDNFQSRRPNTSFCFLDIRSPGLGDTAMYLCATKQGQGGGNIQYFGAGTRLSVL.

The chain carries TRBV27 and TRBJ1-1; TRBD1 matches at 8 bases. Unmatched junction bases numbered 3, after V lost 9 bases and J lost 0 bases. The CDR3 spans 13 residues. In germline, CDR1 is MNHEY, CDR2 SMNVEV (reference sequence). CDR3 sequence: CASRTGLNTEAFF. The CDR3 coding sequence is TGTGCCAGTAGGACAGGGTTGAACACTGAAGCTTTCTTT.

CDR3 nucleotide sequence: TGTGCCAGCACCCCATCCGCGGGAAGCACAGATACGCAGTATTTT. Protein sequence: CASTPSAGSTDTQYF. The genes are TRBV9 and TRBJ2-3; perhaps TRBD2 as D (6 bases). V was shortened by 6 bases and J by 0 bases, with 14 bases between the two germline ends. The CDR3 length is 15 residues. The germline V gene has CDR1 SGDLS and CDR2 YYNGEE.

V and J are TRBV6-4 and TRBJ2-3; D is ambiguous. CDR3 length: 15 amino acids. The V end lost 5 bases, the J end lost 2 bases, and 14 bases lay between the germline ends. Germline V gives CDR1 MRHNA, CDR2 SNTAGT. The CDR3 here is CASSQFASNTDTQYF. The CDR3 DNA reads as TGTGCCAGCAGTCAATTCGCGTCTAACACAGATACGCAGTATTTT.

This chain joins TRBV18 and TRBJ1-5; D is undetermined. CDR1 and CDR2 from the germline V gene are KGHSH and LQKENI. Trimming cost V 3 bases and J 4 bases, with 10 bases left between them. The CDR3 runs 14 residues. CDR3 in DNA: TGTGCCAGCTCACCGGACGCTAATAATCAGCCCCAGCATTTT. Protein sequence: CASSPDANNQPQHF. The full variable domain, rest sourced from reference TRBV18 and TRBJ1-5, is NAGVMQNPRHLVRRRGQEARLRCSPMKGHSHVYWYRQLPEEGLKFMVYLQKENIIDESGMPKERFSAEFPKEGPSILRIQQVVRGDSAAYFCASSPDANNQPQHFGDGTRLSIL.

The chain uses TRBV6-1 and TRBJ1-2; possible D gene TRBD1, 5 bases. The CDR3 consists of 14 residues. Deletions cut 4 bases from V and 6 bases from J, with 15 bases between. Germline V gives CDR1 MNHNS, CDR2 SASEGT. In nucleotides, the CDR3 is TGTGCCAGCAGTGTGGCCGGGACGGATCATGGCTACACCTTC. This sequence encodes CASSVAGTDHGYTF.

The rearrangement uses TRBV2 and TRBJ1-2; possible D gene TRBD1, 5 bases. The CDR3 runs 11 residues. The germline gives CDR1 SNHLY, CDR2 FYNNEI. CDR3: CAEEGPHGYTF. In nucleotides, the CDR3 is TGTGCTGAGGAGGGGCCTCATGGCTACACCTTC.

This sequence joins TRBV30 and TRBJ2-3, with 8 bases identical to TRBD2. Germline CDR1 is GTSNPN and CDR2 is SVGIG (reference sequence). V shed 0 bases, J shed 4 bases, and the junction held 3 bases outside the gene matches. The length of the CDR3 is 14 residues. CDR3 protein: CAWSVSGSPDTQYF. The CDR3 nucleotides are TGTGCCTGGAGTGTGAGCGGGAGCCCAGATACGCAGTATTTT. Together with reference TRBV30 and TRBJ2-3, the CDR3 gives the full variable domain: SQTIHQWPATLVQPVGSPLSLECTVEGTSNPNLYWYRQAAGRGLQLLFYSVGIGQISSEVPQNLSASRPQDRQFILSSKKLLLSDSGFYLCAWSVSGSPDTQYFGPGTRLTVL.

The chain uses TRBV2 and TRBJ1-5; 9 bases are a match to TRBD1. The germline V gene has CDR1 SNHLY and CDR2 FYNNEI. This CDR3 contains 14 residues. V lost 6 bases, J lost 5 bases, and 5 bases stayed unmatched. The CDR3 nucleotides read TGTGCCAGCAGGGAGTGGACAGGGGATCAGCCCCAGCATTTT. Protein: CASREWTGDQPQHF.

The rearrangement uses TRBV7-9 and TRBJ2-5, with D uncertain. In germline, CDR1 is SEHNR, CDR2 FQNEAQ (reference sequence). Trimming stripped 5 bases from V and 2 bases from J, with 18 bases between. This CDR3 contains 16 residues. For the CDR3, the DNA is TGTGCCAGCAGCCCTCTTCCACGGTCAGCTCAAGAGACCCAGTACTTC. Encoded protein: CASSPLPRSAQETQYF.

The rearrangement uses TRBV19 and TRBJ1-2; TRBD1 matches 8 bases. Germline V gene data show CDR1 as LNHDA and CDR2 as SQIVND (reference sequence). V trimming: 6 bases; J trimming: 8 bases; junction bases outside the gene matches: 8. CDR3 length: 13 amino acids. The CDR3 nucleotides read TGTGCCAGTAGAGCGGGACAGGAAATCGGCTACACCTTC. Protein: CASRAGQEIGYTF.

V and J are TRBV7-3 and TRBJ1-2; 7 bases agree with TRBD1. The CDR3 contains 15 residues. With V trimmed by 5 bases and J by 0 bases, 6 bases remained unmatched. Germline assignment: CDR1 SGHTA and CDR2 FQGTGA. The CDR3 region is CASSLDRVANYGYTF. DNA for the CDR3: TGTGCCAGCAGCCTCGACAGGGTCGCTAACTATGGCTACACCTTC. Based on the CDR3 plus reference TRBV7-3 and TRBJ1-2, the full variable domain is GAGVSQTPSNKVTEKGKYVELRCDPISGHTALYWYRQSLGQGPEFLIYFQGTGAADDSGLPNDRFFAVRPEGSVSTLKIQRTERGDSAVYLCASSLDRVANYGYTFGSGTRLTVV.

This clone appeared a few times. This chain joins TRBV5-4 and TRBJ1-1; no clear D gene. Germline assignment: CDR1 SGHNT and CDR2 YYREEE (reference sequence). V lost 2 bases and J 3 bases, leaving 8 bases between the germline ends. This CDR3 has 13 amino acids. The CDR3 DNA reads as TGTGCCAGCAGCTTCGGGCCAGACACTGAAGCTTTCTTT. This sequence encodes CASSFGPDTEAFF.

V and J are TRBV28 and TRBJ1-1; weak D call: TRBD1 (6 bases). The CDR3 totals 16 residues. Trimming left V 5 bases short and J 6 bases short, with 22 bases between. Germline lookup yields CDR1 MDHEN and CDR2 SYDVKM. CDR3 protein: CASSPVFGRGSAEAFF. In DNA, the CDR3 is TGTGCCAGCAGTCCCGTGTTTGGCAGGGGATCCGCTGAAGCTTTCTTT.

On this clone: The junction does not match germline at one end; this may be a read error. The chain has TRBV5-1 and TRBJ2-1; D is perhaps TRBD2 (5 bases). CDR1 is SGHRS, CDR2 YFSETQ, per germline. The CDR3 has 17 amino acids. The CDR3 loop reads CASSLEMSGSAYNEQFF. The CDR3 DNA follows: TGCGCTAGCAGCTTGGAGATGTCGGGTAGCGCCTACAATGAGCAGTTCTTC.

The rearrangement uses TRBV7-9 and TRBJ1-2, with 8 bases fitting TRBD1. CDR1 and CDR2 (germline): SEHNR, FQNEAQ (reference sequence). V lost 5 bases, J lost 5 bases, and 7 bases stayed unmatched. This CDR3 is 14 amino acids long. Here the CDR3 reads CASSPVDRGYGYTF. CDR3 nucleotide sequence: TGTGCCAGCAGCCCAGTCGACAGGGGTTATGGCTACACCTTC.